This TCR beta chain derives from a study of blood T cell dynamics during melanoma immunotherapy. V dropped 4 bases and J dropped 4 bases, with 19 bases sitting between them. From germline, CDR1 is MNHEY and CDR2 SVGAGI. CDR3 length: 16 amino acids. Time point reported: week 3, after first cycle of checkpoint inhibitor. One draw preceded checkpoint blockade; another followed its first cycle at week 3. This clone is labeled as hyperexpanded (1% or more). Here immunoSEQ multiplex PCR was the method, and the copy in TCRdb shows in-frame clones only, minus some. Among roughly 6,000 clones listed, more than 75% were seen once.

Sequenced material: blood, taken from a patient treated with checkpoint blockade. The rearrangement uses TRBV6-5 and TRBJ2-5; weak D call: TRBD2 (5 bases). This TCR came from a human donor with melanoma. Some clones in this sample may be carry-over from other donors' samples. In DNA, the CDR3 is TGTGCCAGCAGTTCCCCCCTACTAGAGGGTGGAGAGACCCAGTACTTC. Translated, it gives CASSSPLLEGGETQYF.